This T cell receptor beta chain is from a study of shared clonotypes between healthy human individuals. Profiled with immunoSEQ multiplex PCR; TCRdb holds only in-frame clones, not every one. The sample carries a few hundred thousand clones, 79% recorded once. The CDR3 spans 14 residues. The V and J ends lost 2 bases and 1 base respectively, with 8 bases between them. Germline values: CDR1 SEHNR, CDR2 FQNEAQ (reference sequence). The specimen sequenced was PBMCs. The receptor was derived from a woman in her forties in good health. Some clones in this sample may be carry-over from other donors' samples. The chain has TRBV7-9 and TRBJ2-5; possible D gene TRBD1, 5 bases. The CDR3 sequence: CASSLLDSQETQYF. DNA of the CDR3: TGTGCCAGCAGCTTACTTGACAGCCAAGAGACCCAGTACTTC.